These 2 T cell receptor beta chains were sequenced from one sample in a study of T cell responses to AZD1222 COVID-19 vaccine. Generated by immunoSEQ multiplex PCR, the TCRdb table keeps only in-frame clones and is missing some. The repertoire holds some 58,000 clones, with approximately 88% as singletons. This sample comprised peripheral blood, obtained on day 0 of AZD1222 vaccination. The receptors stem from an adult in good health.

The chain employs TRBV18 and TRBJ2-2; 7 bases align to TRBD1. The CDR3 loop spans 16 amino acids. The V gene's germline CDR1 is KGHSH and CDR2 LQKENI. J lost 4 bases, V lost 4 bases, and 9 bases had no gene match. This chain's CDR3 is CASSLGGFGATGELFF. DNA of the CDR3: TGTGCCAGCTCACTAGGGGGCTTCGGTGCCACCGGGGAGCTGTTTTTT.

This sequence joins TRBV7-2 and TRBJ2-3, with 12 bases fitting TRBD2. This CDR3 region has 17 residues. V shed 5 bases and J 1 base; nucleotides not matched to a gene: 7. Per germline, CDR1 SGHTA and CDR2 FQGNSA. The CDR3 DNA follows: TGTGCCAGCAGCCTACAGACTAGCGGGAGAGGCACAGATACGCAGTATTTT. This encodes CASSLQTSGRGTDTQYF. Looking up the rest from reference TRBV7-2 and TRBJ2-3 gives the full variable domain: GAGVSQSPSNKVTEKGKDVELRCDPISGHTALYWYRQSLGQGLEFLIYFQGNSAPDKSGLPSDRFSAERTGGSVSTLTIQRTQQEDSAVYLCASSLQTSGRGTDTQYFGPGTRLTVL.